This entry is about one T cell receptor (beta chain). Membership in each cohort depended on participant-reported clinical history. Two consecutive negative NP/OP PCR tests, clearance, or resolved symptoms defined Cohort 3 recovery. This specimen comes from a study of blood T cell repertoires in COVID-19. For the study at large: T cells, B-cell-depleted T cells, or PBMCs provided the cDNA or gDNA that served as material.

CDR1 SGHNT and CDR2 YYREEE come from the germline V gene (reference sequence). Trimming stripped 1 base from V and 3 bases from J, with 15 bases between. The CDR3 covers 16 residues. In the study's own analysis: Estimates of nucleated cell counts were drawn from the amplification of reference gene primers. Profiling relied on immunoSEQ multiplex PCR, and the TCRdb table lists in-frame clones only, not all of them. V and J calls and clone size are as listed in that table; D and trimming were resolved from the DNA. The sample lists about 160,000 clones; roughly 83% were seen once. The receptor was isolated from a woman aged 45 to 65 who had recovered from COVID-19. The rearrangement uses TRBV5-4 and TRBJ2-3; TRBD2 is a possible D gene (6 bases). The source material was PBMCs or T cells enriched from blood (not recorded which). The CDR3 sequence is CASSLKAGRKTDTQYF. CDR3 bases: TGTGCCAGCAGCTTGAAGGCAGGGAGGAAGACAGATACGCAGTATTTT.